In this sample, the clone carrying this TCR beta chain turned up a few times. This table comes from immunoSEQ multiplex PCR, and its TCRdb copy is limited to in-frame clones, with some not included. Here the sample spans tens of thousands of clones, about nine tenths being singletons. This entry belongs to a study of blood T cell repertoires in COVID-19. With 5 bases clipped from V and 6 bases from J, the junction kept 7 bases outside the gene matches. Germline V gene sequence: CDR1 KGHDR, CDR2 SFDVKD. The CDR3 is 15 amino acids. The source is a man aged 45-65 years with active COVID-19. The chain joins TRBV24-1 to TRBJ1-5; 9 nucleotides match TRBD1. Material: peripheral blood. The CDR3 DNA sequence: TGTGCCACCAGTGCCGGGACAGGGATTACTCAGCCCCAGCATTTT. As protein: CATSAGTGITQPQHF.